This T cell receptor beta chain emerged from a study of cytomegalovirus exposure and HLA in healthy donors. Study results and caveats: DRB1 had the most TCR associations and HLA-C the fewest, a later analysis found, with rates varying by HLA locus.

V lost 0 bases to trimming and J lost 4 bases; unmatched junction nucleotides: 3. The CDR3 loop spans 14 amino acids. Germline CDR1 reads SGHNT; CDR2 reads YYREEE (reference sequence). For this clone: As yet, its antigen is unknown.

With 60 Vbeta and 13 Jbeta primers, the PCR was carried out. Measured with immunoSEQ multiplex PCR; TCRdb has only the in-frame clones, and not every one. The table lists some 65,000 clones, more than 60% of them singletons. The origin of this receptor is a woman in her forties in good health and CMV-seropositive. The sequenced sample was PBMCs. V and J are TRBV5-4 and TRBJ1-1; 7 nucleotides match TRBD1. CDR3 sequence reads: CASSLVQGSTEAFF. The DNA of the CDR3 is TGTGCCAGCAGCTTGGTACAGGGGAGCACTGAAGCTTTCTTT.